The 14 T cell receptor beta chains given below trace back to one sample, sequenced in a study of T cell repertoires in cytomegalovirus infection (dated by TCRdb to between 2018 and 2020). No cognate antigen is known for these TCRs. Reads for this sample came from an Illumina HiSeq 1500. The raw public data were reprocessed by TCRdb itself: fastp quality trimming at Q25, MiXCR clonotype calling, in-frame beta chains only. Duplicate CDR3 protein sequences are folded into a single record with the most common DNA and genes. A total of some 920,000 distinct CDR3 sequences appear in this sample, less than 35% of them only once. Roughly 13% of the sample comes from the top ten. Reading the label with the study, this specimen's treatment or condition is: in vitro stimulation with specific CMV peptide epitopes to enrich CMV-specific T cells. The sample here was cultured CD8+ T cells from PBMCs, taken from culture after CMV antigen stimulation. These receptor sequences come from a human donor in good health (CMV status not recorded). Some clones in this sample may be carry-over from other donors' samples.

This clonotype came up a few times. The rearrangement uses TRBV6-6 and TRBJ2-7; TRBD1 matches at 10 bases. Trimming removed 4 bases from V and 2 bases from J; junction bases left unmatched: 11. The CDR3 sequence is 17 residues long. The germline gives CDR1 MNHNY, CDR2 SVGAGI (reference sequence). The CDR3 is CASSSERPGQGPYEQYF. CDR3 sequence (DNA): TGTGCCAGCAGTTCCGAGCGACCGGGACAGGGGCCCTACGAGCAGTACTTC.

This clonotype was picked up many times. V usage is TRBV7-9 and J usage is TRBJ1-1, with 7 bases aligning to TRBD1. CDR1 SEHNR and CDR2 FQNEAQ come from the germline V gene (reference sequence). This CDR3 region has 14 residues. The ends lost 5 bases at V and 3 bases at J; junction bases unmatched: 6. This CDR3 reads CASSKQGPYTEAFF. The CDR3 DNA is TGTGCCAGCAGCAAACAGGGGCCCTACACTGAAGCTTTCTTT.

For the CDR3, the DNA is TGTGCCAGCAGCTTAAGGCCAGCGGGGGCAGATACGCAGTATTTT. This gives the protein CASSLRPAGADTQYF. The genes are TRBV7-3 and TRBJ2-3; 8 bases are a match to TRBD2. J gave up 4 bases and V 1 base, and 4 bases lay outside the gene matches. CDR1 and CDR2 from the germline V gene are SGHTA and FQGTGA. The CDR3 runs to 15 residues.

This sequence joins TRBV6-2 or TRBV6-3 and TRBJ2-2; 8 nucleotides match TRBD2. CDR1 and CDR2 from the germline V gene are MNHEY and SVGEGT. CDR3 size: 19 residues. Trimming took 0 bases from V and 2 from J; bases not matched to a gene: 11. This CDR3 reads CASSYSFWLAGSNTGELFF. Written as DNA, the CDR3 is TGTGCCAGCAGTTACTCGTTTTGGCTAGCGGGTTCCAACACCGGGGAGCTGTTTTTT.

CDR3 DNA sequence: TGTGCCAGCAGTGTGGAGGCCACAGATACTTACAATGAGCAGTTCTTC. Encoded protein: CASSVEATDTYNEQFF. This chain connects TRBV6-4 to TRBJ2-1; a weak D match, TRBD2 (5 bases). CDR1 and CDR2 from the germline V gene are MRHNA and SNTAGT. The CDR3 sequence is 16 residues long. V lost 4 bases, J lost 4 bases, and 17 bases lay in between.

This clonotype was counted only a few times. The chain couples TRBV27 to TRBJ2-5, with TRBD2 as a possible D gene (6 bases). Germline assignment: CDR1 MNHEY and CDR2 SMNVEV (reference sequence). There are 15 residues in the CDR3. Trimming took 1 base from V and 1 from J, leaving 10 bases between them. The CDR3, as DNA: TGTGCCAGCAGTTTATTAGGGGACTTCCAAGAGACCCAGTACTTC. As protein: CASSLLGDFQETQYF.

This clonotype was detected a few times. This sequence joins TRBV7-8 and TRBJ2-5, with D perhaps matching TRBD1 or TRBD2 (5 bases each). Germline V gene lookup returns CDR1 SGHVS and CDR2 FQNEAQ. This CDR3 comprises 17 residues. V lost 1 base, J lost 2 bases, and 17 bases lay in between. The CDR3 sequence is CASSLEGWGYRQETQYF. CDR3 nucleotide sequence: TGTGCCAGCAGCTTAGAAGGGTGGGGGTACCGTCAAGAGACCCAGTACTTC.

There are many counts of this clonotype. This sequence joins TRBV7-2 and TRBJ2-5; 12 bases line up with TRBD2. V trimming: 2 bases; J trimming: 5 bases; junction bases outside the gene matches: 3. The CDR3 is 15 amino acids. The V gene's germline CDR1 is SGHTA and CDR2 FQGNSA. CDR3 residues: CASSLLAGGLETQYF. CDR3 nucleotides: TGTGCCAGCAGCTTACTAGCGGGGGGGCTGGAGACCCAGTACTTC.

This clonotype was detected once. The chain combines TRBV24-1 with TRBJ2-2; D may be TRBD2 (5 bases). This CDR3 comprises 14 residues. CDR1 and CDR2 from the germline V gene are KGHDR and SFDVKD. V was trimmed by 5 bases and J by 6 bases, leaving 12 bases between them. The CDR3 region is CATSVPSGSGELFF. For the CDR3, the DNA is TGTGCCACCAGTGTTCCTTCGGGGTCCGGGGAGCTGTTTTTT.

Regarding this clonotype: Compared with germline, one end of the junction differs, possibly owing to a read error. CDR3 amino acids: CASSHDQGQGRQEF. Here the CDR3 DNA reads TGTGCCAGCAGCCATGATCAGGGACAGGGGAGACAAGAATTC. The chain links TRBV14 to TRBJ1-2, with 10 bases matching TRBD1. The V gene's germline CDR1 is SGHDN and CDR2 FVKESK. The CDR3 consists of 14 residues. Filled out from reference TRBV14 and TRBJ1-2, the complete variable domain reads EAGVTQFPSHSVIEKGQTVTLRCDPISGHDNLYWYRRVMGKEIKFLLHFVKESKQDESGMPNNRFLAERTGGTYSTLKVQPAELEDSGVYFCASSHDQGQGRQEFGSGTRLTVV.

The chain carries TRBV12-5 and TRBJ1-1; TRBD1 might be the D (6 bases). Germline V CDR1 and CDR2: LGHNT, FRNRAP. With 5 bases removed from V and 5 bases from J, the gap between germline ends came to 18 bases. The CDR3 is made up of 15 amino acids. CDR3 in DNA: TGTGCTAGTGGTCTAAACAGGGCAGGGAAGACTGAAGCTTTCTTT. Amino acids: CASGLNRAGKTEAFF. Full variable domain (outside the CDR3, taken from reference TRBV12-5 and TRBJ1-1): DARVTQTPRHKVTEMGQEVTMRCQPILGHNTVFWYRQTMMQGLELLAYFRNRAPLDDSGMPKDRFSAEMPDATLATLKIQPSEPRDSAVYFCASGLNRAGKTEAFFGQGTRLTVV.

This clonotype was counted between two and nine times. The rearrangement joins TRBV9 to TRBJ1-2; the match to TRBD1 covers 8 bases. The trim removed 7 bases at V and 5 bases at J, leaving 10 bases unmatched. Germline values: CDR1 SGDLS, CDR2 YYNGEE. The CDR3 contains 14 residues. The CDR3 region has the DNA TGTGCCAGCGGGGGGGCACAGGGGGGATATGGCTACACCTTC. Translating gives CASGGAQGGYGYTF.

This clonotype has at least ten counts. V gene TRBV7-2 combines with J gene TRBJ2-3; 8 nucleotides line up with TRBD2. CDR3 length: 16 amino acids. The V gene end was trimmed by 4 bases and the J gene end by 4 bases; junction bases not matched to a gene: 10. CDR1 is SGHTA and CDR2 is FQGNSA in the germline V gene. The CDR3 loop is CASSSFSAGVPDTQYF. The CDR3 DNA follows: TGTGCCAGCAGCTCCTTTTCAGCGGGGGTACCAGATACGCAGTATTTT.

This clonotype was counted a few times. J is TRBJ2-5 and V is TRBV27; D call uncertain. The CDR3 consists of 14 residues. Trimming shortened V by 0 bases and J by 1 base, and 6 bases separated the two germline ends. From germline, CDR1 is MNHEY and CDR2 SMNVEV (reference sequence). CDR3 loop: CASSLSWPQETQYF. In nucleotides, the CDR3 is TGTGCCAGCAGTTTATCGTGGCCCCAAGAGACCCAGTACTTC.